The 20 T cell receptor beta chains reported below all come from one sample, sequenced in a study of T cell responses to AZD1222 COVID-19 vaccine listed by TCRdb under 2021. The library relied on the immunoSEQ multiplex PCR assay. TCRdb retrieved this table from immuneACCESS and kept in-frame rearrangements only. Not all clones are present; in checked studies, unresolved V genes account for under half, and no reason is known for the remainder. In this sample the table shows about 120,000 clones, around 90% of which occur a single time. Around 2.5% of the sample belongs to the ten largest clones. This specimen's time point label, per the study, means: about 28 days (+/-7) after the second vaccine dose. Sequenced here: peripheral blood, sampled 28 days after the second AZD1222 dose. These receptors were collected from an adult who received the AZD1222 COVID-19 vaccine.

This clone was detected a few times. The V and J genes are TRBV27 and TRBJ2-3; tentatively, D is TRBD1 (6 bases). Germline V gene data show CDR1 as MNHEY and CDR2 as SMNVEV (reference sequence). The CDR3 sequence is 15 residues long. The germline V and J ends were trimmed by 5 bases and 1 base, with 13 bases remaining between them. The CDR3: CASSKLTGRTDTQYF. Written as DNA, the CDR3 is TGTGCCAGCAGTAAACTAACAGGGCGCACAGATACGCAGTATTTT.

The J gene is TRBJ1-3, the V gene TRBV7-2; a possible D gene is TRBD1 (5 bases). The CDR3 runs to 15 residues. Germline V gene sequence: CDR1 SGHTA, CDR2 FQGNSA. Trimming removed 1 base from V and 2 bases from J, with 9 bases in between. The CDR3 protein is CASSLGSGAGNTIYF. The CDR3 DNA follows: TGTGCCAGCAGCTTAGGATCGGGGGCTGGAAACACCATATATTTT.

The CDR3 is CASSMQATDTQYF. The CDR3 DNA is TGTGCCAGTAGTATGCAGGCCACAGATACGCAGTATTTT. V is TRBV19 and J is TRBJ2-3; D gene unclear. The CDR3 contains 13 residues. Germline lookup yields CDR1 LNHDA and CDR2 SQIVND (reference sequence). V was clipped by 3 bases and J by 2 bases, with 6 bases between them.

This clone has just a few counts. The chain recombines TRBV7-2 with TRBJ1-6; D remains ambiguous. V was trimmed by 4 bases and J by 13 bases, leaving 8 bases between them. This CDR3 has 11 residues. Per germline, CDR1 SGHTA and CDR2 FQGNSA. CDR3 sequence reads: CASSSRGPLHF. The CDR3 DNA sequence: TGTGCCAGCAGCTCCCGTGGGCCCCTCCACTTT.

CDR3 protein: CASSQVAGVVNTEAFF. As DNA, the CDR3 is TGTGCCAGCAGCCAAGTCGCGGGGGTTGTGAACACTGAAGCTTTCTTT. The rearrangement links TRBV3-1 (or the pseudogene TRBV3-2) to TRBJ1-1; D possibly corresponds to TRBD1 (5 bases). This CDR3 contains 16 residues. Germline CDR1 is LGHDT and CDR2 is YNNKEL (reference sequence). V dropped 1 base and J dropped 0 bases, with 12 bases sitting between them.

This clone was seen once. This rearrangement joins TRBV29-1 to TRBJ1-2; no clear D. The germline V and J ends were trimmed by 7 bases and 4 bases, with 19 bases remaining between them. CDR1 and CDR2 from the germline V gene are SQVTM and ANQGSEA. CDR3 size: 14 residues. The CDR3 region is CSDQSWGSGYGYTF. The CDR3 DNA is TGCAGCGACCAGAGCTGGGGATCGGGCTATGGCTACACCTTC.

The rearrangement links TRBV28 to TRBJ1-2, with 11 bases that match TRBD1. Trimming took 2 bases from V and 7 from J; bases not matched to a gene: 6. The CDR3 is made up of 15 amino acids. Germline V gene lookup returns CDR1 MDHEN and CDR2 SYDVKM. DNA for the CDR3: TGTGCCAGCAGTTTAACTGGACAGGGGGCGGTTGGCTACACCTTC. Translation gives CASSLTGQGAVGYTF.

This chain links TRBV7-9 with TRBJ2-1, with 9 positions matching TRBD2. V was pared by 0 bases and J by 3 bases, with 0 bases of the junction left unmatched. Germline V gene sequence: CDR1 SEHNR, CDR2 FQNEAQ (reference sequence). The CDR3 extends over 15 amino acids. Here the CDR3 reads CASSLASGGYNEQFF. CDR3 DNA: TGTGCCAGCAGCTTAGCTAGCGGGGGCTACAATGAGCAGTTCTTC.

V is TRBV4-1 and J is TRBJ1-2, with 7 bases lining up with TRBD1. V dropped 1 base and J dropped 6; count of bases not matched to a gene: 11. The CDR3 is 16 residues long. Germline CDR1 and CDR2: MGHRA and YSYEKL. CDR3 sequence (DNA): TGCGCCAGCAGCCAAGTTGGGGACAGCCTGAAAAATGGCTACACCTTC. Protein: CASSQVGDSLKNGYTF.

The chain uses TRBV3-1 (or the pseudogene TRBV3-2) and TRBJ2-7; D might be TRBD2 (5 bases). The CDR3 loop spans 18 amino acids. Looked up from germline, CDR1 is LGHDT and CDR2 is YNNKEL (reference sequence). V shed 0 bases and J shed 0 bases, with 18 bases lying between them. Here the CDR3 reads CASSQDCRAGPDSYEQYF. The CDR3 bases are TGTGCCAGCAGCCAAGATTGTAGGGCGGGCCCGGACTCCTACGAGCAGTACTTC.

The chain joins TRBV29-1 to TRBJ1-2, with D perhaps TRBD1 (5 bases). V lost 1 base, J lost 7 bases, and 13 bases lay in between. Germline V gene sequence: CDR1 SQVTM, CDR2 ANQGSEA. The CDR3 runs to 13 residues. This chain's CDR3 is CSVEAGRFGGYTF. For the CDR3, the DNA is TGCAGCGTTGAAGCAGGGCGCTTTGGTGGCTACACCTTC. Drawing the rest from reference TRBV29-1 and TRBJ1-2, the complete variable domain is SAVISQKPSRDICQRGTSLTIQCQVDSQVTMMFWYRQQPGQSLTLIATANQGSEATYESGFVIDKFPISRPNLTFSTLTVSNMSPEDSSIYLCSVEAGRFGGYTFGSGTRLTVV.

The genes are TRBV29-1 and TRBJ1-2; 7 positions agree with TRBD1. Germline loops: CDR1 SQVTM, CDR2 ANQGSEA. Trimming cost V 7 bases and J 3 bases; bases outside gene matches: 5. This CDR3 has 12 residues. The CDR3 loop is CSGDTGDYGYTF. Written as DNA, the CDR3 is TGCAGCGGAGATACAGGGGACTATGGCTACACCTTC.

The chain uses TRBV7-9 and TRBJ1-4; D remains ambiguous. The V end lost 3 bases, the J end lost 6 bases, and 11 bases lay between the germline ends. The germline CDR1 and CDR2 sequences are SEHNR and FQNEAQ (reference sequence). The CDR3 is made up of 14 amino acids. CDR3 nucleotide sequence: TGTGCCAGCAGCTTCGACATGTCCGATGAAAAACTGTTTTTT. The encoded protein is CASSFDMSDEKLFF.

The rearrangement joins TRBV9 to TRBJ2-2; D not resolved. The germline V gene encodes CDR1 SGDLS and CDR2 YYNGEE. CDR3 length: 14 amino acids. With 1 base removed from V and 0 bases from J, the gap between germline ends came to 4 bases. DNA for the CDR3: TGTGCCAGCAGCGTACAGACGAACACCGGGGAGCTGTTTTTT. Its translation: CASSVQTNTGELFF.

The chain links TRBV9 to TRBJ1-2; D might be TRBD1 (5 bases). The ends were cut back, 3 bases at V and 6 bases at J, with 21 bases in the middle. Per the germline V gene, CDR1 is SGDLS and CDR2 is YYNGEE. CDR3 length: 16 amino acids. CDR3 protein: CASSATLLGGTHGYTF. The CDR3 DNA reads TGTGCCAGCAGCGCTACCCTCCTCGGGGGGACCCATGGCTACACCTTC. The complete variable domain, with remaining parts taken from reference TRBV9 and TRBJ1-2, reads DSGVTQTPKHLITATGQRVTLRCSPRSGDLSVYWYQQSLDQGLQFLIQYYNGEERAKGNILERFSAQQFPDLHSELNLSSLELGDSALYFCASSATLLGGTHGYTFGSGTRLTVV.

V gene TRBV5-1 combines with J gene TRBJ2-3; 8 bases are shared with TRBD1. CDR3 length equals 15 residues. CDR1 SGHRS and CDR2 YFSETQ come from the germline V gene. The ends lost 3 bases at V and 1 base at J; junction bases unmatched: 4. The CDR3 spells CASSSDRAGTDTQYF. In DNA, the CDR3 is TGCGCCAGCAGCTCGGACAGGGCAGGCACAGATACGCAGTATTTT. Full variable domain (remainder filled in from reference TRBV5-1 and TRBJ2-3): KAGVTQTPRYLIKTRGQQVTLSCSPISGHRSVSWYQQTPGQGLQFLFEYFSETQRNKGNFPGRFSGRQFSNSRSEMNVSTLELGDSALYLCASSSDRAGTDTQYFGPGTRLTVL.

The CDR3 DNA follows: TGTGCCAGCTCACCAGCAGATTTCGGCTCCTACGAGCAGTACTTC. As protein: CASSPADFGSYEQYF. This sequence joins TRBV18 and TRBJ2-7; D not certain. CDR1 is KGHSH, CDR2 LQKENI, per germline. The CDR3 is made up of 15 amino acids. V lost 2 bases and J 0 bases, leaving 11 bases between the germline ends. Using reference TRBV18 and TRBJ2-7 for the parts outside the CDR3, the full variable domain is NAGVMQNPRHLVRRRGQEARLRCSPMKGHSHVYWYRQLPEEGLKFMVYLQKENIIDESGMPKERFSAEFPKEGPSILRIQQVVRGDSAAYFCASSPADFGSYEQYFGPGTRLTVT.

This chain connects TRBV11-1 to TRBJ1-6; D gene uncertain. The CDR3 sequence is 12 residues long. From germline, CDR1 is SGHAT and CDR2 FQDESV (reference sequence). V was cut by 2 bases and J by 6 bases, with 2 bases left in between. The CDR3 loop is CASSLRNSPLHF. CDR3 DNA: TGTGCCAGCAGCTTACGTAATTCACCCCTCCACTTT.

The chain links TRBV7-2 to TRBJ2-5; D is possibly TRBD2 (6 bases). This CDR3 has 15 amino acids. Germline CDR1 reads SGHTA; CDR2 reads FQGNSA. The V gene lost 1 base and the J gene lost 3 bases, with 12 bases spanning the gap. The CDR3 DNA follows: TGTGCCAGCAGCTTAGTTGCGGGGTCCGAAGAGACCCAGTACTTC. Translation: CASSLVAGSEETQYF.

This clone has just a few counts. V usage is TRBV6-5 and J usage is TRBJ2-2; perhaps TRBD2 as D (6 bases). CDR1 is MNHEY, CDR2 SVGAGI, per germline. Trimming took off 1 base at V and 3 bases at J, with 9 bases between the two ends. The CDR3 is made up of 15 amino acids. Written as DNA, the CDR3 is TGTGCCAGCAGTTACTTACGGGGGTACACCGGGGAGCTGTTTTTT. It is translated as CASSYLRGYTGELFF.